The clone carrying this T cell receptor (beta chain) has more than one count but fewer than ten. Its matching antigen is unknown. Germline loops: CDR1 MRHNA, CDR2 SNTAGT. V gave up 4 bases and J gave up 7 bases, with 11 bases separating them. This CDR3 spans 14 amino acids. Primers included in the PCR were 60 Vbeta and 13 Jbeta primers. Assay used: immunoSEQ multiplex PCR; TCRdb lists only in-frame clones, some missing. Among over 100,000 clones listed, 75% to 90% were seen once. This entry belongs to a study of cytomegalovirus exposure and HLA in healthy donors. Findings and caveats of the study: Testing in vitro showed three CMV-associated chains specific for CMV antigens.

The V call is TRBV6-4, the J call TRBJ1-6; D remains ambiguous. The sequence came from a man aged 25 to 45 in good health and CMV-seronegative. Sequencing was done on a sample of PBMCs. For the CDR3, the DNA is TGTGCCAGCAGTGTCTCCCCCGGGAATTCACCCCTCCACTTT. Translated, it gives CASSVSPGNSPLHF.